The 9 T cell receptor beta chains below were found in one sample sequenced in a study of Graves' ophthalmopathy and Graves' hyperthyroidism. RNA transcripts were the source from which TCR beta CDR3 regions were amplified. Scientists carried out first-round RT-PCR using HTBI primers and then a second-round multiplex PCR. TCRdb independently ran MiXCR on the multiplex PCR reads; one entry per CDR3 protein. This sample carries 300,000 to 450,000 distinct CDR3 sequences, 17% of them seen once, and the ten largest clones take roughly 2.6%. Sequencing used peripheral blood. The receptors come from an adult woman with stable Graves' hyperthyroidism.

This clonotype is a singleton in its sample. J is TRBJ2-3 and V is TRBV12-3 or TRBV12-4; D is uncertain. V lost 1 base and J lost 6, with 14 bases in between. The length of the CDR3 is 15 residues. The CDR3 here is CASSLVGTPADTQYF. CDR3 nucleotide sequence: TGTGCCAGCAGTTTAGTAGGCACCCCCGCGGATACGCAGTATTTT.

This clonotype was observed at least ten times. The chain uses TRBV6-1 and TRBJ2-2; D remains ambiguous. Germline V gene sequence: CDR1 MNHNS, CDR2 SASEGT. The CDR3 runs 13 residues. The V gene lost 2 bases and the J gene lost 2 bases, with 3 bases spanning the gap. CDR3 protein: CASSELNTGELFF. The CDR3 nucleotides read TGTGCCAGCAGTGAATTAAACACCGGGGAGCTGTTTTTT.

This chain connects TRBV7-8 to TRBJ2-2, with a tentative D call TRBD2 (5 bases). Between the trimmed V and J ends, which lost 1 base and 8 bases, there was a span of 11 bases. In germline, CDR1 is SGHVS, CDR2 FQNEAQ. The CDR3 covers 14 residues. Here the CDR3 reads CASSLVRGTGELFF. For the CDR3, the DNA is TGTGCCAGCAGCTTAGTCCGGGGAACTGGGGAGCTGTTTTTT.

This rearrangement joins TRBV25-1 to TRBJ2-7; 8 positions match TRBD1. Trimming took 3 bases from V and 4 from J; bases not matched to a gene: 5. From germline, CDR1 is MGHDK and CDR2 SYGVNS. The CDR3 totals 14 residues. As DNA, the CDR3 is TGTGCCAGCAGTGATGGACAGGGATTTTACGAGCAGTACTTC. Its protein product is CASSDGQGFYEQYF.

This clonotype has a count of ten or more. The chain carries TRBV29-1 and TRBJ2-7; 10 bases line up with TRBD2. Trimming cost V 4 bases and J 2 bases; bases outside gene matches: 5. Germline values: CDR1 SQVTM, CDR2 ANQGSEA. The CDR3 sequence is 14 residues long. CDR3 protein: CSVGTSGKTYEQYF. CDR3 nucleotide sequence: TGCAGCGTTGGGACTAGCGGAAAGACCTACGAGCAGTACTTC.

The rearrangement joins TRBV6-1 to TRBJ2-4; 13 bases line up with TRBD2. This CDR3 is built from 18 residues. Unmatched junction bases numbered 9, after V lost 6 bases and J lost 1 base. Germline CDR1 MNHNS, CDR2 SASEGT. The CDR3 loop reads CASRDRTSGSGAKNIQYF. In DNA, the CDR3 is TGTGCCAGCAGGGATAGGACTAGCGGGAGTGGGGCCAAAAACATTCAGTACTTC.

The CDR3 nucleotides are TGCGCCAGCAGCAAGGTAGGAACTGCTCTCCACGAGCAGTACTTC. It specifies CASSKVGTALHEQYF. The chain couples TRBV5-1 to TRBJ2-7; D is uncertain. CDR1 and CDR2 (germline): SGHRS, YFSETQ. The CDR3 spans 15 residues. The V and J ends lost 4 bases and 5 bases respectively, with 19 bases between them.

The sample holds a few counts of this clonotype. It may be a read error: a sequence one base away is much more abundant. This CDR3 reads CASSLLPPLAKNIKYF. CDR3 in DNA: TGTGCCAGCAGTTTACTTCCACCCCTGGCCAAAAACATTAAGTACTTC. The chain employs TRBV28 and TRBJ2-4; D ambiguous. CDR3 size: 16 residues. CDR1 MDHEN and CDR2 SYDVKM come from the germline V gene.

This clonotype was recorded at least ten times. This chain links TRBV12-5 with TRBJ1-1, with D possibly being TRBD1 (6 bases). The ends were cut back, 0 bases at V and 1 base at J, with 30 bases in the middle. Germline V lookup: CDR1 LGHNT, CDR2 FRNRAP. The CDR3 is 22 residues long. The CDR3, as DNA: TGTGCTAGTGGTTTGGTACTCTCAGGACAGCGAGCGATTACTGATGGGAACACTGAAGCTTTCTTT. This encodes CASGLVLSGQRAITDGNTEAFF.